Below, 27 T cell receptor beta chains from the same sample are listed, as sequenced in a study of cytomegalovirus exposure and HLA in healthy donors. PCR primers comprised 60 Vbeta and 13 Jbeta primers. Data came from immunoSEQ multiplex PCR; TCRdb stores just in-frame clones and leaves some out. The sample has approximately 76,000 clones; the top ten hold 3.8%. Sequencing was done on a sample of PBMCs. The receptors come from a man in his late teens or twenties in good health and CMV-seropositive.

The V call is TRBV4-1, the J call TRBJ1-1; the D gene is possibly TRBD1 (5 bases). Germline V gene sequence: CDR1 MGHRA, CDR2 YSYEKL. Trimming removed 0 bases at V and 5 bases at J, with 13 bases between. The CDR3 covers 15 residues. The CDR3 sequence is CASSQDPQGGTEAFF. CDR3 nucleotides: TGCGCCAGCAGCCAAGATCCGCAGGGAGGTACTGAAGCTTTCTTT.

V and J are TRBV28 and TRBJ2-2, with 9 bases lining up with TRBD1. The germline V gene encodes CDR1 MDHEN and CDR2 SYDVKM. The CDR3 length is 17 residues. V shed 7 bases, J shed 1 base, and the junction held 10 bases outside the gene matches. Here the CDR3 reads CASTGIQGALNTGELFF. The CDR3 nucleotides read TGTGCCAGCACCGGAATACAGGGGGCTTTGAACACCGGGGAGCTGTTTTTT.

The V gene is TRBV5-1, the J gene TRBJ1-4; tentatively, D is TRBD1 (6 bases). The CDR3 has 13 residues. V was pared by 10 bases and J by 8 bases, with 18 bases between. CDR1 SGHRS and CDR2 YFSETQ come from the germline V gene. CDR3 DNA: TGCGCCTCCCGGGACAACTATGGGGAAAAACTGTTTTTT. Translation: CASRDNYGEKLFF.

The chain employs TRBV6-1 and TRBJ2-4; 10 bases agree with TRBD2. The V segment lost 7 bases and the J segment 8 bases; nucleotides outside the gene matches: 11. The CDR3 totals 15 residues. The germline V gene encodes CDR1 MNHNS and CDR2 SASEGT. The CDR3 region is CASKYTLLAGDIQYF. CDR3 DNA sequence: TGTGCCAGCAAATACACACTTCTAGCGGGGGACATTCAGTACTTC.

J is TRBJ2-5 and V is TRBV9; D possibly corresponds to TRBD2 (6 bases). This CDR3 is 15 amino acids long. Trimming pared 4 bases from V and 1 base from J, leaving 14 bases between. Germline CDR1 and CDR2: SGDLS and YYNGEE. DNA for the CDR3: TGTGCCAGCAGCCTGGGAGGCAGGGCCCAAGAGACCCAGTACTTC. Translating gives CASSLGGRAQETQYF.

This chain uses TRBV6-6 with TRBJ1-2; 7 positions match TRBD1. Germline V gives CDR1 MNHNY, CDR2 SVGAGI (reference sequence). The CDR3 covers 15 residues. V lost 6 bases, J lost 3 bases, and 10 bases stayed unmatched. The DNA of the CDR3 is TGTGCCAGCAGGCCTACACAGGGGCCAGACTATGGCTACACCTTC. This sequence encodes CASRPTQGPDYGYTF.

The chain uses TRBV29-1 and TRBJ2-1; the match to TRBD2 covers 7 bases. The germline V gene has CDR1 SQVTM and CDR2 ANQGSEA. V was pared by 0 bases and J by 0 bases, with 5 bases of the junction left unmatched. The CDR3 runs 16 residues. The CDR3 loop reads CSVEEGVAGSYNEQFF. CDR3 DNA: TGCAGCGTTGAAGAGGGGGTAGCGGGCTCCTACAATGAGCAGTTCTTC.

The CDR3 DNA reads TGCGCCAGCAGCCAACCCGGACAGTTTGGAAACTATGGCTACACCTTC. Its translation is CASSQPGQFGNYGYTF. V is TRBV4-1 and J is TRBJ1-2; D may be TRBD1 (6 bases). This CDR3 comprises 16 residues. V lost 2 bases, J lost 2 bases, and 15 bases lay in between. The germline CDR1 and CDR2 sequences are MGHRA and YSYEKL.

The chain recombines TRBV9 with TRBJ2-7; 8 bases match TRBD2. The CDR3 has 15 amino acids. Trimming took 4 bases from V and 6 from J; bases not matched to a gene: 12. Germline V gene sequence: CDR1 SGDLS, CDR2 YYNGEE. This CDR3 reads CASSPRRGGHVEQYF. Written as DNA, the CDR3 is TGTGCCAGCAGCCCCCGACGGGGGGGGCACGTCGAGCAGTACTTC.

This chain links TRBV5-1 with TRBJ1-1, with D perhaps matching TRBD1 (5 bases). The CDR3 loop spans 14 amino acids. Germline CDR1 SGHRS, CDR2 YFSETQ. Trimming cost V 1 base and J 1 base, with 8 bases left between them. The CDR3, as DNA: TGCGCCAGCAGCTTGCTAGGACAGAACACTGAAGCTTTCTTT. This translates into CASSLLGQNTEAFF.

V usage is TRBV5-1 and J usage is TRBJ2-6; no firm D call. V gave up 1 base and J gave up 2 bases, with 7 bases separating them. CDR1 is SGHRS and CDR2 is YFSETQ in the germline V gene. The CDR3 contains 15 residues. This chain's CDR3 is CASSLLAAGANVLTF. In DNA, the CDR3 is TGCGCCAGCAGCTTGTTAGCAGCTGGGGCCAACGTCCTGACTTTC.

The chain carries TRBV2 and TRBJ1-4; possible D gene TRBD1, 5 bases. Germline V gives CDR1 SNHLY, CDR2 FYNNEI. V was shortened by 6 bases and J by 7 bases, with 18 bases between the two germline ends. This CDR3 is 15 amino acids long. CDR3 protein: CASSSTPGGVEKLFF. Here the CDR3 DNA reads TGTGCCAGCAGCTCGACCCCGGGAGGGGTTGAAAAACTGTTTTTT.

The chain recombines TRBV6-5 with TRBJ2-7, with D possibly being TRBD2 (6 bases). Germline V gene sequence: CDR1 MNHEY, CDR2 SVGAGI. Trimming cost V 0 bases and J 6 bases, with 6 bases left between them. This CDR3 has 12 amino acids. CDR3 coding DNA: TGTGCCAGCAGTTACTCCGGGGGCGAGCAGTACTTC. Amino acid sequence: CASSYSGGEQYF.

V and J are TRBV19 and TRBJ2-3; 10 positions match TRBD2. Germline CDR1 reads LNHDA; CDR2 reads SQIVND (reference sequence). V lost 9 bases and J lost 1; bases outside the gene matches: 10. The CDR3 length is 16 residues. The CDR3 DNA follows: TGTGCCAGCGCTAGCGGGGGTTCCCCCCGCACAGATACGCAGTATTTT. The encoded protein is CASASGGSPRTDTQYF.

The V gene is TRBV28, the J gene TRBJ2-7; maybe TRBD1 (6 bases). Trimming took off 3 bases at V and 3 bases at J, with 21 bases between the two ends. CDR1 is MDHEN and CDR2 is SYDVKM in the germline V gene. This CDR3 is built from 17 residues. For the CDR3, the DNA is TGTGCCAGCAGTTTTGGGACACTCACCTACACCGGCTACGAGCAGTACTTC. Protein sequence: CASSFGTLTYTGYEQYF. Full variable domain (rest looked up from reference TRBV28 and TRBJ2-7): DVKVTQSSRYLVKRTGEKVFLECVQDMDHENMFWYRQDPGLGLRLIYFSYDVKMKEKGDIPEGYSVSREKKERFSLILESASTNQTSMYLCASSFGTLTYTGYEQYFGPGTRLTVT.

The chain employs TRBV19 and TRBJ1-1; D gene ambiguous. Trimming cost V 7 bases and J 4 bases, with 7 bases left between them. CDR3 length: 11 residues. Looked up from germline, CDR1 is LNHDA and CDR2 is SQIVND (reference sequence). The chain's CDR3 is CASTRGTEAFF. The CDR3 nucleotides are TGTGCCAGTACCCGGGGCACTGAAGCTTTCTTT.

The CDR3, as DNA: TGTGCCAGCAGCTTGTCGGGACAGGGAATCCACGAGCAGTACTTC. Residues: CASSLSGQGIHEQYF. This chain links TRBV5-4 with TRBJ2-7; 9 bases are shared with TRBD1. Germline CDR1 SGHNT, CDR2 YYREEE (reference sequence). The CDR3 is 15 residues long. J lost 5 bases, V lost 1 base, and 7 bases had no gene match.

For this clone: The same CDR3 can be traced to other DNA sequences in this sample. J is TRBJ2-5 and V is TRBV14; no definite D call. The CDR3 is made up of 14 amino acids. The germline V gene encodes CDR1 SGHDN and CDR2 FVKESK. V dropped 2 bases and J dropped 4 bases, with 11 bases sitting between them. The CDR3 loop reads CASSQFESGETQYF. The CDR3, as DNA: TGTGCCAGCAGCCAATTTGAATCCGGAGAGACCCAGTACTTC.

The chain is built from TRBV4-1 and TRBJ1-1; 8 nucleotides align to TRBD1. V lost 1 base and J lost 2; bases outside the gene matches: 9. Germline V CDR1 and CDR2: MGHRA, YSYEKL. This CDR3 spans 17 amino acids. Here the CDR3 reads CASSQAPRQGRNTEAFF. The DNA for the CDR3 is TGCGCCAGCAGCCAAGCGCCTAGACAGGGGCGAAACACTGAAGCTTTCTTT.

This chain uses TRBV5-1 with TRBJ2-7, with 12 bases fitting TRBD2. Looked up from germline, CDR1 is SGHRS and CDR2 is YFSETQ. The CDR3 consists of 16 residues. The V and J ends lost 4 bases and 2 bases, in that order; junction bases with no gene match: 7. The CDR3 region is CASSGGLAGLTYEQYF. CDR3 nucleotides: TGCGCCAGCAGCGGCGGACTAGCGGGGCTTACCTACGAGCAGTACTTC.

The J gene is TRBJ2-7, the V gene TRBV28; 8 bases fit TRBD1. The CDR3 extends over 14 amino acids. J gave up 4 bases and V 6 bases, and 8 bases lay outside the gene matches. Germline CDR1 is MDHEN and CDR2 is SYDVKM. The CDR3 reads CASSGQGILYEQYF. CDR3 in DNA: TGTGCCAGCAGCGGACAGGGAATCTTATACGAGCAGTACTTC. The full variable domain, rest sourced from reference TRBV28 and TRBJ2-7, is DVKVTQSSRYLVKRTGEKVFLECVQDMDHENMFWYRQDPGLGLRLIYFSYDVKMKEKGDIPEGYSVSREKKERFSLILESASTNQTSMYLCASSGQGILYEQYFGPGTRLTVT.

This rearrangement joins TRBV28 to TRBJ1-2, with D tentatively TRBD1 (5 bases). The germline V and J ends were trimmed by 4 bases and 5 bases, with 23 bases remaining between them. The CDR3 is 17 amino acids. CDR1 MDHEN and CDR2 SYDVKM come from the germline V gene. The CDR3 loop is CASSSGTFNPAGYGYTF. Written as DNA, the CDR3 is TGTGCCAGCAGTTCCGGGACTTTCAACCCGGCGGGTTATGGCTACACCTTC.

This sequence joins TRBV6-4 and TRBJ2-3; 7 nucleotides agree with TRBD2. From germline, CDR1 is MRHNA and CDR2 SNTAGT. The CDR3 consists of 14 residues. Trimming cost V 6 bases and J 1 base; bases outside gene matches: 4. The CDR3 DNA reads TGTGCCAGCAGCCTGAGCGGGGGCACAGATACGCAGTATTTT. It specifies CASSLSGGTDTQYF.

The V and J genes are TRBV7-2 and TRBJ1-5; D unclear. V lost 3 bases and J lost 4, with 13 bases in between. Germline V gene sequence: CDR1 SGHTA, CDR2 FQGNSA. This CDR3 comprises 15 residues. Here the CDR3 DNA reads TGTGCCAGCAGCTTTCGAGCTCAGGAAAATCAGCCCCAGCATTTT. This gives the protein CASSFRAQENQPQHF.

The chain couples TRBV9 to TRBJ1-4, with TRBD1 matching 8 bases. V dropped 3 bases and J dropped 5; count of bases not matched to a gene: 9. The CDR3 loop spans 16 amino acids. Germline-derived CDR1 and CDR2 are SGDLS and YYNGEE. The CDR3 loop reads CASSGGRTGLNEKLFF. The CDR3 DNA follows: TGTGCCAGCAGCGGGGGACGGACAGGGCTGAATGAAAAACTGTTTTTT.

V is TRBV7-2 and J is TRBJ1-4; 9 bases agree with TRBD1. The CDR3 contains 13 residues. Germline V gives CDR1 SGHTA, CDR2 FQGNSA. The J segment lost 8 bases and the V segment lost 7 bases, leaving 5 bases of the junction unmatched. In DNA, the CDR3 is TGTGCCAGCACAACGGACAGGGGCGAAAAACTGTTTTTT. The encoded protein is CASTTDRGEKLFF.

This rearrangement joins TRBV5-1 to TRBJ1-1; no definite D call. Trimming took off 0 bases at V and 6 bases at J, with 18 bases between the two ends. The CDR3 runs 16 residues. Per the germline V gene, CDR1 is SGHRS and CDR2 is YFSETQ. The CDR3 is CASSLAGVGIGPEAFF. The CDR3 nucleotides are TGCGCCAGCAGCTTGGCCGGGGTGGGTATCGGGCCTGAAGCTTTCTTT.